The next 11 T cell receptor beta chains were all read from a single sample in a study of shared clonotypes between healthy human individuals. TCRdb's table, derived via immunoSEQ multiplex PCR, lists solely in-frame clones and lacks some. The sample comprises some 1 million clones, about 77% of which are singletons, and about 1.5% rests with the top ten. Sequenced sample: memory CD4+ T cells sorted from blood. The subset denotes: CD45RA-negative fraction. The origin of the receptors is a man in his late teens or twenties in good health.

Points on this clone: The sample carries other DNA sequences with the same CDR3. The J gene is TRBJ1-5, the V gene TRBV19; maybe TRBD1 (5 bases). Per germline, CDR1 LNHDA and CDR2 SQIVND (reference sequence). The V gene lost 6 bases and the J gene lost 2 bases, with 8 bases spanning the gap. The CDR3 length is 13 residues. CDR3 DNA: TGTGCCAGTAGCCCGGGGGGCAATCAGCCCCAGCATTTT. Translated: CASSPGGNQPQHF. Full variable domain (missing parts from reference TRBV19 and TRBJ1-5): DGGITQSPKYLFRKEGQNVTLSCEQNLNHDAMYWYRQDPGQGLRLIYYSQIVNDFQKGDIAEGYSVSREKKESFPLTVTSAQKNPTAFYLCASSPGGNQPQHFGDGTRLSIL.

This clone is a singleton in its sample. CDR3 region: CASSTGQGVGELFF. DNA for the CDR3: TGTGCCAGCAGCACTGGACAGGGCGTCGGGGAGCTGTTTTTT. V usage is TRBV7-2 and J usage is TRBJ2-2; the match to TRBD1 covers 8 bases. Germline-derived CDR1 and CDR2 are SGHTA and FQGNSA. The CDR3 covers 14 residues. The junction had 6 bases not matched to a gene; V was cut back by 5 bases and J by 7 bases.

The chain couples TRBV6-1 to TRBJ2-7; D may be TRBD2 (5 bases). The germline V and J ends were trimmed by 6 bases and 5 bases, with 17 bases remaining between them. CDR1 is MNHNS and CDR2 is SASEGT in the germline V gene. The CDR3 contains 14 residues. Here the CDR3 DNA reads TGTGCCAGCAGCTCTCGGACTCCTTGGGACGAGCAGTACTTC. It codes for CASSSRTPWDEQYF.

This clone was seen more than once but under ten times. The V and J genes are TRBV5-6 and TRBJ2-7, with 7 positions matching TRBD1. CDR1 is SGHDT, CDR2 YYEEEE, per germline. The CDR3 is 12 residues long. V dropped 3 bases and J dropped 4; count of bases not matched to a gene: 1. In DNA form, the CDR3 reads TGTGCCAGCAGCTCGGGACAGTACGAGCAGTACTTC. Protein sequence: CASSSGQYEQYF. The variable domain in full, with the rest retrieved from reference TRBV5-6 and TRBJ2-7, is DAGVTQSPTHLIKTRGQQVTLRCSPKSGHDTVSWYQQALGQGPQFIFQYYEEEERQRGNFPDRFSGHQFPNYSSELNVNALLLGDSALYLCASSSGQYEQYFGPGTRLTVT.

The rearrangement uses TRBV7-9 and TRBJ1-6; 10 bases are a match to TRBD1. The CDR3 consists of 16 residues. Germline trimming cut 1 base from V and 8 bases from J; bases unmatched to any gene: 5. Germline values: CDR1 SEHNR, CDR2 FQNEAQ (reference sequence). The CDR3 bases are TGTGCCAGCAGCTTAGTGGTGACAGGGGGCGATTCACCCCTCCACTTT. Its protein product is CASSLVVTGGDSPLHF.

This clone was found once. The chain recombines TRBV12-5 with TRBJ2-1, with D perhaps matching TRBD2 (6 bases). Germline CDR1 reads LGHNT; CDR2 reads FRNRAP. With 2 bases removed from V and 6 bases from J, the gap between germline ends came to 8 bases. The CDR3 contains 13 residues. The CDR3 loop is CASGLSGVNEQFF. DNA for the CDR3: TGTGCTAGTGGTTTGTCGGGAGTCAATGAGCAGTTCTTC.

The rearrangement joins TRBV10-3 to TRBJ2-4; D is ambiguous. The germline gives CDR1 ENHRY, CDR2 SYGVKD. V lost 3 bases to trimming and J lost 1 base, with 10 bases between them. The CDR3 totals 15 residues. CDR3 in DNA: TGTGCCATCAGTGATATGCTATCCGCCAAAAACATTCAGTACTTC. This encodes CAISDMLSAKNIQYF.

Points on this clone: The same CDR3 is also encoded by other DNA sequences in this sample. The chain has TRBV2 and TRBJ2-5; D gene unclear. This CDR3 has 14 residues. The V gene lost 2 bases and the J gene lost 2 bases, with 9 bases spanning the gap. Germline CDR1 SNHLY, CDR2 FYNNEI. As DNA, the CDR3 is TGTGCCAGCAGTGAATCTACAGTACAAGAGACCCAGTACTTC. Protein sequence: CASSESTVQETQYF. Together with reference TRBV2 and TRBJ2-5, the CDR3 gives the full variable domain: EPEVTQTPSHQVTQMGQEVILRCVPISNHLYFYWYRQILGQKVEFLVSFYNNEISEKSEIFDDQFSVERPDGSNFTLKIRSTKLEDSAMYFCASSESTVQETQYFGPGTRLLVL.

The chain joins TRBV27 to TRBJ1-2, with D possibly TRBD1 on 5 matching bases. Germline V gives CDR1 MNHEY, CDR2 SMNVEV (reference sequence). V was trimmed by 5 bases and J by 2 bases, leaving 12 bases between them. This CDR3 has 14 amino acids. The DNA of the CDR3 is TGTGCCAGCAGTCCGTATACAGGCAACTATGGCTACACCTTC. Protein: CASSPYTGNYGYTF.

The rearrangement uses TRBV6-1 and TRBJ1-5; no clear D gene. Germline V gives CDR1 MNHNS, CDR2 SASEGT. Trimming stripped 3 bases from V and 0 bases from J, with 6 bases between. This CDR3 is built from 14 residues. The CDR3 loop is CASSEALSNQPQHF. The CDR3 nucleotides are TGTGCCAGCAGTGAGGCACTTAGCAATCAGCCCCAGCATTTT.

V and J are TRBV29-1 and TRBJ2-1, with TRBD1 matching over 7 bases. Unmatched junction bases numbered 3, after V lost 5 bases and J lost 5 bases. CDR1 SQVTM and CDR2 ANQGSEA come from the germline V gene. CDR3 size: 12 residues. DNA of the CDR3: TGCAGCGTTAGACAGGGAGACAATGAGCAGTTCTTC. This codes for CSVRQGDNEQFF.